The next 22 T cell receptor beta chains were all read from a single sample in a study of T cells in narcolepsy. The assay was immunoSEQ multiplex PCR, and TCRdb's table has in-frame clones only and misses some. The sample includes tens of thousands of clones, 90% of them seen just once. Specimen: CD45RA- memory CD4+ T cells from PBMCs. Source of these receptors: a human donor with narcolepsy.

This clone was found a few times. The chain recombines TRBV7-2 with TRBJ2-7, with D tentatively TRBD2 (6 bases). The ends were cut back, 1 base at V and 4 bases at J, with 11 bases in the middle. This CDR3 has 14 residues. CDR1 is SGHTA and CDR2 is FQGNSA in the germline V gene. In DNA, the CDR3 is TGTGCCAGCAGCTTAGGGCTAGCGCGGTACGAGCAGTACTTC. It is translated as CASSLGLARYEQYF.

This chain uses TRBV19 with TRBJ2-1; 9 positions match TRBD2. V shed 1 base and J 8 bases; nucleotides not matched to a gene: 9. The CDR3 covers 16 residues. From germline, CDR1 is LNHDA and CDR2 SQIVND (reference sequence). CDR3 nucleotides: TGTGCCAGTAGTATAGTTGGTCTAGCGGGGACGGATGAGCAGTTCTTC. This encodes CASSIVGLAGTDEQFF.

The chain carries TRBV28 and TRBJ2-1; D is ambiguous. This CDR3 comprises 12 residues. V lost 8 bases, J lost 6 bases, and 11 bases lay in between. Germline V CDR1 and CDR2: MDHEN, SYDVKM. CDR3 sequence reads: CASGKGTNEQFF. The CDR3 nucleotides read TGTGCCAGCGGAAAGGGTACCAATGAGCAGTTCTTC.

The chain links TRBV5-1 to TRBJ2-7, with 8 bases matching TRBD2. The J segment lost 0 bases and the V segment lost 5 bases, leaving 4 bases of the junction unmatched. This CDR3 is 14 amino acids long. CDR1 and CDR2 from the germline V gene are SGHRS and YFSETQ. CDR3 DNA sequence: TGCGCCAGCAGTCTGAGCGGGAGCTCCTACGAGCAGTACTTC. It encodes CASSLSGSSYEQYF.

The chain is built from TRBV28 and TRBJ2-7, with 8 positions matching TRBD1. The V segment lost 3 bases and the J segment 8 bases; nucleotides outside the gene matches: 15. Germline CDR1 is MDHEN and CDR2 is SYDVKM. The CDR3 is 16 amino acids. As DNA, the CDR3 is TGTGCCAGCAGTTTTGAACTCAGTAACAGGGGGGCGAAGCAGTACTTC. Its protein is CASSFELSNRGAKQYF.

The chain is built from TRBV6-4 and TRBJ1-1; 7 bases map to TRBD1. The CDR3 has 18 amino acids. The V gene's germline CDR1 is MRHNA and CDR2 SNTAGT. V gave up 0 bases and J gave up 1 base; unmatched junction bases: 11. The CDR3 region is CASSDSWRGRPSNTEAFF. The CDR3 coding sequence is TGTGCCAGCAGTGACTCGTGGAGGGGGCGGCCTTCGAACACTGAAGCTTTCTTT.

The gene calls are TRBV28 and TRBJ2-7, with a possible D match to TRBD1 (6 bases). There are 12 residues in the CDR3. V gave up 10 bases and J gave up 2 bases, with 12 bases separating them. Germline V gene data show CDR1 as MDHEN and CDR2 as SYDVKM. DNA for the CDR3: TGTGCCACCCTACAGGGAACCTACGAGCAGTACTTC. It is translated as CATLQGTYEQYF. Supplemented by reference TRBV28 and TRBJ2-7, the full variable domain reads DVKVTQSSRYLVKRTGEKVFLECVQDMDHENMFWYRQDPGLGLRLIYFSYDVKMKEKGDIPEGYSVSREKKERFSLILESASTNQTSMYLCATLQGTYEQYFGPGTRLTVT.

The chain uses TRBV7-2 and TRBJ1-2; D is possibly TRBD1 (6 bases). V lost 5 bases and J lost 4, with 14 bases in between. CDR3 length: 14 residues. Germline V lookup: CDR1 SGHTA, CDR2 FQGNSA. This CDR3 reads CASSARQAVYGYTF. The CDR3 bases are TGTGCCAGCAGCGCTAGACAGGCCGTCTATGGCTACACCTTC. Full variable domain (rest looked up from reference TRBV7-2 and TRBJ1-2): GAGVSQSPSNKVTEKGKDVELRCDPISGHTALYWYRQSLGQGLEFLIYFQGNSAPDKSGLPSDRFSAERTGGSVSTLTIQRTQQEDSAVYLCASSARQAVYGYTFGSGTRLTVV.

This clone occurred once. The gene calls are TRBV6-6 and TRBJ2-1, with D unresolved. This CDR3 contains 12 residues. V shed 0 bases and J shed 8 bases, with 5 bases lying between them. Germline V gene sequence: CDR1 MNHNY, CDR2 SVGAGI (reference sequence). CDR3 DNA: TGTGCCAGCAGTTACTCCCAGGATGAGCAGTTCTTC. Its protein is CASSYSQDEQFF.

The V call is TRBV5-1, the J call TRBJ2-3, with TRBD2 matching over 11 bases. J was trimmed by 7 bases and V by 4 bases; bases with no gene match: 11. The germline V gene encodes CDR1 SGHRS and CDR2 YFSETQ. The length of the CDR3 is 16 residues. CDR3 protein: CASSASSGGKSNTQYF. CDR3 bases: TGCGCCAGCAGCGCCTCTAGCGGGGGGAAGTCAAATACGCAGTATTTT.

The CDR3 DNA is TGTGCCGTTAAACCGGTAGGGGCCCGAGAGACCCAGTACTTC. Translated: CAVKPVGARETQYF. This rearrangement joins TRBV28 to TRBJ2-5, with D possibly being TRBD1 (5 bases). This CDR3 contains 14 residues. CDR1 is MDHEN, CDR2 SYDVKM, per germline. Between the trimmed V and J ends, which lost 11 bases and 4 bases, there was a span of 20 bases.

CDR3 in amino acids: CSVTRAYEQYF. The CDR3, as DNA: TGCAGTGTCACAAGAGCCTACGAGCAGTACTTC. The V and J genes are TRBV20-1 and TRBJ2-5; no reliable D call. The tail of the sequence fits TRBJ2-7 better, so the J call may be wrong. From germline, CDR1 is DFQATT and CDR2 SNEGSKA (reference sequence). This CDR3 is built from 11 residues.

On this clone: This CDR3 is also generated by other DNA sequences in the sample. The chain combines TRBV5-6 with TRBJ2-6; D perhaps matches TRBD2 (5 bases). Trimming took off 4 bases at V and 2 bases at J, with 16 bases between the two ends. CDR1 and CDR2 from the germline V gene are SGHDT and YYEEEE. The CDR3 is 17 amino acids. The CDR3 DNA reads TGTGCCAGCAGCCTTCCCAGAAAGGGAGCTGGGGCCAACGTCCTGACTTTC. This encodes CASSLPRKGAGANVLTF.

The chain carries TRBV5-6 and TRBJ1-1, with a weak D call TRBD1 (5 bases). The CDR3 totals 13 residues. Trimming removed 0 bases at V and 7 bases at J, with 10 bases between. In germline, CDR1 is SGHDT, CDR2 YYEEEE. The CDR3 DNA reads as TGTGCCAGCAGCTTGGCACAGGTTAATGAAGCTTTCTTT. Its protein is CASSLAQVNEAFF.

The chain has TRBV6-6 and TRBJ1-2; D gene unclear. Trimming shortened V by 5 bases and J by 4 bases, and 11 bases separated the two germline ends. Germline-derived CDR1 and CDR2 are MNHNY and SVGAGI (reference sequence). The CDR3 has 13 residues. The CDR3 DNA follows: TGTGCCAGCAGTCCCAGGTATATCTATGGCTACACCTTC. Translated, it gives CASSPRYIYGYTF.

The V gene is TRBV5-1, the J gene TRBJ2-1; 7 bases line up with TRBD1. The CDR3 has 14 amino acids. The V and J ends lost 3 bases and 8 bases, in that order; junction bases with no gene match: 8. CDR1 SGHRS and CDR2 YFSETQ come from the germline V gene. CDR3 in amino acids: CASSSGRGLDEQFF. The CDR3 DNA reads TGCGCCAGCAGCTCTGGCAGGGGGTTAGATGAGCAGTTCTTC.

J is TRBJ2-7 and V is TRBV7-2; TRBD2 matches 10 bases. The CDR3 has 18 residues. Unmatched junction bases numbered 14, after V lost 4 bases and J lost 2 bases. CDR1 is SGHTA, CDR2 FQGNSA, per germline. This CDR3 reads CASSSRGPSGSIAYEQYF. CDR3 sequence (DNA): TGTGCCAGCAGCTCTCGGGGGCCTAGCGGGAGTATCGCCTACGAGCAGTACTTC.

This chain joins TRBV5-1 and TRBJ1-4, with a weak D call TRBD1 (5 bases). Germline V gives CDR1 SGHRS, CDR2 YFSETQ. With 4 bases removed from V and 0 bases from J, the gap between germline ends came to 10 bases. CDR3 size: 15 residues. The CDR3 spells CASSGGRATNEKLFF. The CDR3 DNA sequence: TGCGCCAGCAGCGGGGGTCGTGCAACTAATGAAAAACTGTTTTTT.

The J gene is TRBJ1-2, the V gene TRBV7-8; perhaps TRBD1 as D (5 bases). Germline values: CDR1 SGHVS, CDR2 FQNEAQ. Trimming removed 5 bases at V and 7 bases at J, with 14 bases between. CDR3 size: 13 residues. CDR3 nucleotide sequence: TGTGCCAGCAGCCGTGAGAACGGGGGTGGCTACACCTTC. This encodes CASSRENGGGYTF. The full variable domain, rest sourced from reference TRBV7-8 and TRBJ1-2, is GAGVSQSPRYKVAKRGQDVALRCDPISGHVSLFWYQQALGQGPEFLTYFQNEAQLDKSGLPSDRFFAERPEGSVSTLKIQRTQQEDSAVYLCASSRENGGGYTFGSGTRLTVV.

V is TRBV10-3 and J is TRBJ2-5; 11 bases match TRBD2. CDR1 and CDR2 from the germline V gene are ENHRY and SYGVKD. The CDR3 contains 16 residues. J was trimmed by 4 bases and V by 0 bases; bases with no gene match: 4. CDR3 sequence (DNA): TGTGCCATCAGTGAGTCTTGGGGGACTAGCGGAGAGACCCAGTACTTC. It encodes CAISESWGTSGETQYF.

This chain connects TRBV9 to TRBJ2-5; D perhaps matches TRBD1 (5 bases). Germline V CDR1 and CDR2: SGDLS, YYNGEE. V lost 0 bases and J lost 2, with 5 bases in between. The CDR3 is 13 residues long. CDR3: CASSVGQQETQYF. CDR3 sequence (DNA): TGTGCCAGCAGCGTAGGACAGCAAGAGACCCAGTACTTC. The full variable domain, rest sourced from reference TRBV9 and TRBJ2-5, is DSGVTQTPKHLITATGQRVTLRCSPRSGDLSVYWYQQSLDQGLQFLIQYYNGEERAKGNILERFSAQQFPDLHSELNLSSLELGDSALYFCASSVGQQETQYFGPGTRLLVL.

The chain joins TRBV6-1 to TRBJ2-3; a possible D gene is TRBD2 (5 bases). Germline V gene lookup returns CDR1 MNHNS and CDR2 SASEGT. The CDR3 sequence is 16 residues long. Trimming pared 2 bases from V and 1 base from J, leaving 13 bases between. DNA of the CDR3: TGTGCCAGCAGTGAATTTGGACCAGCGGGCACAGATACGCAGTATTTT. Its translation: CASSEFGPAGTDTQYF.